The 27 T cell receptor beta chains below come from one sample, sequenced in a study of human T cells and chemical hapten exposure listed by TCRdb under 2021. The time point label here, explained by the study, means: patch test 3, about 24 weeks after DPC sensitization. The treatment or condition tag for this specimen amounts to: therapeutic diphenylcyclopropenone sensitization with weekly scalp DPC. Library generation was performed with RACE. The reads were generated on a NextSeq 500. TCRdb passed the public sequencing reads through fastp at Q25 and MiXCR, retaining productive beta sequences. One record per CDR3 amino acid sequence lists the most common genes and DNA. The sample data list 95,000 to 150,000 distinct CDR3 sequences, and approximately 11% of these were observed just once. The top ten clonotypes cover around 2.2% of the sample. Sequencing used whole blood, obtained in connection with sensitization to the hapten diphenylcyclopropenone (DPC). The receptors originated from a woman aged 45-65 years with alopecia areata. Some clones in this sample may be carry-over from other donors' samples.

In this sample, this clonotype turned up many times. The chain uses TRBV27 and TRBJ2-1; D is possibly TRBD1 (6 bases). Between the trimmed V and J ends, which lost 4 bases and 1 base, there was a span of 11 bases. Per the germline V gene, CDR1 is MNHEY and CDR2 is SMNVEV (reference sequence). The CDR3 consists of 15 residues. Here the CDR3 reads CASSYKQGSYNEQFF. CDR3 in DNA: TGTGCCAGCAGTTACAAACAGGGATCCTACAATGAGCAGTTCTTC.

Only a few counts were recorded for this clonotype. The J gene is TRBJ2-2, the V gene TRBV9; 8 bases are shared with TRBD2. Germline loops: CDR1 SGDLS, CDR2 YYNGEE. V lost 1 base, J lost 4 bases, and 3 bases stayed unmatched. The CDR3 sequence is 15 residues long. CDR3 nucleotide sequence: TGTGCCAGCAGCGTAAGCGGGAGTCCCACCGGGGAGCTGTTTTTT. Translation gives CASSVSGSPTGELFF. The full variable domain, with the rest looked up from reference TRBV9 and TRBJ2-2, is DSGVTQTPKHLITATGQRVTLRCSPRSGDLSVYWYQQSLDQGLQFLIQYYNGEERAKGNILERFSAQQFPDLHSELNLSSLELGDSALYFCASSVSGSPTGELFFGEGSRLTVL.

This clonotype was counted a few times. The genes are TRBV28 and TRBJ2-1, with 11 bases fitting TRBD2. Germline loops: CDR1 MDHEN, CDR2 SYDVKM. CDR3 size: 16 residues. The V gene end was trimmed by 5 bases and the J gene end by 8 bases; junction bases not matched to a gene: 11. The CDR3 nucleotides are TGTGCCAGCAGTCCGCCGACTAGCGGGATCAGATATGAGCAGTTCTTC. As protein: CASSPPTSGIRYEQFF.

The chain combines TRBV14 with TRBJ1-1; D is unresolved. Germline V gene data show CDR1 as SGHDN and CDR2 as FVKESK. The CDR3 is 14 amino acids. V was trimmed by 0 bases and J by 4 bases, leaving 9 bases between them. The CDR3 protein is CASSQEDGSTEAFF. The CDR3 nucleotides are TGTGCCAGCAGCCAAGAGGACGGTAGCACTGAAGCTTTCTTT.

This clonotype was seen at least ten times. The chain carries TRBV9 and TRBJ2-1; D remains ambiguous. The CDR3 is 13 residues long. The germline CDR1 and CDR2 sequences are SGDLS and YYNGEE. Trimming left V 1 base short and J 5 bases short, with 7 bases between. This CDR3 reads CASSVQANNEQFF. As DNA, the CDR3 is TGTGCCAGCAGCGTACAGGCAAACAATGAGCAGTTCTTC. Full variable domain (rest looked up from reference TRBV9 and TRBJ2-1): DSGVTQTPKHLITATGQRVTLRCSPRSGDLSVYWYQQSLDQGLQFLIQYYNGEERAKGNILERFSAQQFPDLHSELNLSSLELGDSALYFCASSVQANNEQFFGPGTRLTVL.

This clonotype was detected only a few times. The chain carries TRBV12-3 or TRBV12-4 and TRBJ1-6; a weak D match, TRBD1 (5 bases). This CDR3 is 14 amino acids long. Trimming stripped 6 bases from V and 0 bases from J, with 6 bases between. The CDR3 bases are TGTGCCAGCAGAACAGGCTCCTATAATTCACCCCTCCACTTT. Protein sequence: CASRTGSYNSPLHF.

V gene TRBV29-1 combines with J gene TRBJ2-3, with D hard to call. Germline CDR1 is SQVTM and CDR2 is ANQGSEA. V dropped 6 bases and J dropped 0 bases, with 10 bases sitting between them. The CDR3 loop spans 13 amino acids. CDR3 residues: CSVGHGSTDTQYF. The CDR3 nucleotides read TGCAGCGTGGGTCACGGAAGCACAGATACGCAGTATTTT.

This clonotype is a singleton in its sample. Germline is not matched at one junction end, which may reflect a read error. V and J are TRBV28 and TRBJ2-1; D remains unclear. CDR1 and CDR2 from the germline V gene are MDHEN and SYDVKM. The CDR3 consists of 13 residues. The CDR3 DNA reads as TGTGCCAGCAGTTTAATAGCCTACAATGAGCAGCTCTTC. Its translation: CASSLIAYNEQLF.

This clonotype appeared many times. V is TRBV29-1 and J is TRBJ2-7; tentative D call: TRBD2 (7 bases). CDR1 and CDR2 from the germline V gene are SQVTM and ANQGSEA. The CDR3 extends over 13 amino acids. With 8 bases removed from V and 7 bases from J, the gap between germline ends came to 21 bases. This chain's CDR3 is CSILGGGEGEQYF. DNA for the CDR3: TGCAGCATATTGGGGGGGGGCGAGGGGGAGCAGTACTTC.

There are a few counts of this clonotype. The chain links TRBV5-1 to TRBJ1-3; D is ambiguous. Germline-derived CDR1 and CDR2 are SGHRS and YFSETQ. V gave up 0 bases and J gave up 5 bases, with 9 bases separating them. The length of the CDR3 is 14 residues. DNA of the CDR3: TGCGCCAGCAGCTTGGACGGTGGACGAAACACCATATATTTT. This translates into CASSLDGGRNTIYF.

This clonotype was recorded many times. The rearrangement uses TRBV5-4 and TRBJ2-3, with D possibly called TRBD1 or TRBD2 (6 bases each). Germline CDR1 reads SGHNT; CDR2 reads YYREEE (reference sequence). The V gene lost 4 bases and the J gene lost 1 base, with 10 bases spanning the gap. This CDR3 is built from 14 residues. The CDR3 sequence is CASSTGRRTDTQYF. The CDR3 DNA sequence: TGTGCCAGCAGCACAGGGAGGCGCACAGATACGCAGTATTTT. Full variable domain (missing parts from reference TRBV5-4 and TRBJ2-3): ETGVTQSPTHLIKTRGQQVTLRCSSQSGHNTVSWYQQALGQGPQFIFQYYREEENGRGNFPPRFSGLQFPNYSSELNVNALELDDSALYLCASSTGRRTDTQYFGPGTRLTVL.

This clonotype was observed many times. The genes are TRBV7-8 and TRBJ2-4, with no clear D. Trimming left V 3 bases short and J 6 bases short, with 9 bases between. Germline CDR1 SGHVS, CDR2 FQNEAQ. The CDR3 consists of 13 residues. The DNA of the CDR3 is TGTGCCAGCAGCTTGTCTCTCCGAAACATTCAGTACTTC. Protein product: CASSLSLRNIQYF.

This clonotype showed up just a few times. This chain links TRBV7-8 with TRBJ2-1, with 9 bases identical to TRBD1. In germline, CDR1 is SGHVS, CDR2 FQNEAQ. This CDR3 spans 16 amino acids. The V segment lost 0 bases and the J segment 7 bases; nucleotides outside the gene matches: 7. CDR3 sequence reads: CASSLARDRVTNEQFF. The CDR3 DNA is TGTGCCAGCAGCTTAGCCCGGGACAGGGTAACGAATGAGCAGTTCTTC.

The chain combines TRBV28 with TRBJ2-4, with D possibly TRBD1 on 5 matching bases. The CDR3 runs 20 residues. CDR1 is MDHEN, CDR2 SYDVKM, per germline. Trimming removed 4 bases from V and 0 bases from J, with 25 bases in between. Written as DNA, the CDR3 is TGTGCCAGCAGTTCTCGACAGTCTCTCTTCACCGGGCTAGCCAAAAACATTCAGTACTTC. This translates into CASSSRQSLFTGLAKNIQYF.

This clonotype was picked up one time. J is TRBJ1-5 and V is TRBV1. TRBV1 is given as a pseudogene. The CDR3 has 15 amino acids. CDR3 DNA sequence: TGCACCAGCAGCCCCATAAGGCAAAGAAAACAGCCCCAGCATTTT. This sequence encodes CTSSPIRQRKQPQHF.

The CDR3 DNA follows: TGTGCCAGCAGTGAATACGAAAAACTGTTTTTT. This sequence encodes CASSEYEKLFF. V gene TRBV2 combines with J gene TRBJ1-4; the D is unclear. The CDR3 runs 11 residues. The germline gives CDR1 SNHLY, CDR2 FYNNEI. Trimming took off 2 bases at V and 8 bases at J, with 3 bases between the two ends.

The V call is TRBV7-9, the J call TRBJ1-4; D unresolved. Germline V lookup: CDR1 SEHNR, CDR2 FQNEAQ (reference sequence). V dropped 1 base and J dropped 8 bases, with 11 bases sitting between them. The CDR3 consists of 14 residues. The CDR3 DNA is TGTGCCAGCAGCTTAGTCACGGCAGCCGAAAAACTGTTTTTT. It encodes CASSLVTAAEKLFF.

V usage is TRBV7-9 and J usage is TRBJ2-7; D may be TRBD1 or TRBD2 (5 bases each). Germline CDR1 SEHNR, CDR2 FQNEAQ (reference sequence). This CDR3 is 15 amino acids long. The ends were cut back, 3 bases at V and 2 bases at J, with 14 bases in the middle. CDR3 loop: CASSLTRQGAYEQYF. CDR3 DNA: TGTGCCAGCAGCTTGACCCGGCAGGGAGCCTACGAGCAGTACTTC.

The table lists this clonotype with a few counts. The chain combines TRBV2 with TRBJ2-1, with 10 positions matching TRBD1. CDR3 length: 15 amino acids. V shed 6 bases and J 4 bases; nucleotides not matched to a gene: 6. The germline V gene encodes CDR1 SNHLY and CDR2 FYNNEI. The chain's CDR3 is CASRGPGQGYNEQFF. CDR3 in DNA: TGTGCCAGCAGGGGCCCGGGACAGGGGTACAATGAGCAGTTCTTC. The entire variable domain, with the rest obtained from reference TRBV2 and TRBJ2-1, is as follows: EPEVTQTPSHQVTQMGQEVILRCVPISNHLYFYWYRQILGQKVEFLVSFYNNEISEKSEIFDDQFSVERPDGSNFTLKIRSTKLEDSAMYFCASRGPGQGYNEQFFGPGTRLTVL.

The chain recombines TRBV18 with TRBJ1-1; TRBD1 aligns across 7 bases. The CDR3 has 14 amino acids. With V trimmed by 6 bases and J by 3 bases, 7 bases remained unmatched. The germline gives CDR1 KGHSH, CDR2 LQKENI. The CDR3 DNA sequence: TGTGCCAGCTCCCGGGGGACAGAGCACACTGAAGCTTTCTTT. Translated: CASSRGTEHTEAFF. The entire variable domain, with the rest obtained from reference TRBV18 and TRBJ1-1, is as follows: NAGVMQNPRHLVRRRGQEARLRCSPMKGHSHVYWYRQLPEEGLKFMVYLQKENIIDESGMPKERFSAEFPKEGPSILRIQQVVRGDSAAYFCASSRGTEHTEAFFGQGTRLTVV.

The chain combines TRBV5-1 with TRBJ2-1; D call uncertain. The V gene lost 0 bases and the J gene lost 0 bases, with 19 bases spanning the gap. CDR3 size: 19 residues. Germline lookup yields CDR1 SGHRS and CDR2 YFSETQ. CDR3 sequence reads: CASSLGWQELISSYNEQFF. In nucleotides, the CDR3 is TGCGCCAGCAGCTTGGGGTGGCAGGAGTTAATAAGCTCCTACAATGAGCAGTTCTTC.

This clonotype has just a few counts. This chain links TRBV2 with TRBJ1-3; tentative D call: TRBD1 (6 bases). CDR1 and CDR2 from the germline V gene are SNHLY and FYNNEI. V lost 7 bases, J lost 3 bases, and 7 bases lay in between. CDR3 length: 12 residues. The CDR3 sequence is CASTGDGNTIYF. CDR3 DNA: TGTGCCAGCACAGGGGATGGAAACACCATATATTTT.

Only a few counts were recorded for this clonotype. The CDR3 sequence: CASSLGTGGSTDTQYF. The CDR3 DNA reads TGCGCCAGCAGCCTGGGGACAGGGGGCAGCACAGATACGCAGTATTTT. V is TRBV5-1 and J is TRBJ2-3; 12 nucleotides match TRBD1. The CDR3 is made up of 16 amino acids. V lost 4 bases to trimming and J lost 0 bases; unmatched junction nucleotides: 3. The germline CDR1 and CDR2 sequences are SGHRS and YFSETQ.

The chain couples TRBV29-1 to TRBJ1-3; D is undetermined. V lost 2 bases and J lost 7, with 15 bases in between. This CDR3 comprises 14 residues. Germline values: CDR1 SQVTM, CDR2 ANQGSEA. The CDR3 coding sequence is TGCAGCGTTGAATTGAACGGGTTTGGGAACACCATATATTTT. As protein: CSVELNGFGNTIYF. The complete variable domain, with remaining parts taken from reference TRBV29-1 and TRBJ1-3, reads SAVISQKPSRDICQRGTSLTIQCQVDSQVTMMFWYRQQPGQSLTLIATANQGSEATYESGFVIDKFPISRPNLTFSTLTVSNMSPEDSSIYLCSVELNGFGNTIYFGEGSWLTVV.

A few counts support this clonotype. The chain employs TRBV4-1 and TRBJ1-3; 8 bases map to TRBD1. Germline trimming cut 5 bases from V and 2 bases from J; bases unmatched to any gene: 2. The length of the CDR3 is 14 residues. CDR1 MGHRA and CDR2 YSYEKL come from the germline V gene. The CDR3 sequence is CASSDRGAGNTIYF. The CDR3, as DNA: TGCGCCAGCAGCGACAGGGGCGCTGGAAACACCATATATTTT.

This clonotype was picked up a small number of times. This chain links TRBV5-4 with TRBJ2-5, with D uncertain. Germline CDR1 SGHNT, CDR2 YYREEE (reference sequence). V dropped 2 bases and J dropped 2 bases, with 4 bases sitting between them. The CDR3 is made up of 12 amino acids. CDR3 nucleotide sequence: TGTGCCAGCAGCTTTTCTCAAGAGACCCAGTACTTC. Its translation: CASSFSQETQYF.

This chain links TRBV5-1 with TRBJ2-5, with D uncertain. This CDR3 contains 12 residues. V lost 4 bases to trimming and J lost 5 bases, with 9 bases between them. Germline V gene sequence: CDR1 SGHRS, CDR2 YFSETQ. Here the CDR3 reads CASSPGRETQYF. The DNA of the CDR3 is TGCGCCAGCAGCCCTGGTCGGGAGACCCAGTACTTC.